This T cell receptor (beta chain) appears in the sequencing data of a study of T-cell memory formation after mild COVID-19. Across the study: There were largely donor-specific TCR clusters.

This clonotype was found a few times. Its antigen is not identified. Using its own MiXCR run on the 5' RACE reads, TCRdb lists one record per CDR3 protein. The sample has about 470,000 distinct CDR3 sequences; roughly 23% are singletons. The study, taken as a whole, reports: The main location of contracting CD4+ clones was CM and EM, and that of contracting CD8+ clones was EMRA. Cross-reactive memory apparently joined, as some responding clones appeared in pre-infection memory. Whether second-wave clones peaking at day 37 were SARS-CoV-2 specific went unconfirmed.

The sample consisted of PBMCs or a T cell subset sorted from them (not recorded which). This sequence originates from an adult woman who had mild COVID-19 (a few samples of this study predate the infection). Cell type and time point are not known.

The CDR3 DNA follows: TGTGCCAGCAGCCTTAGCCGGGCCCTAGGACAGGAGACCCAGTACTTC. Translation gives CASSLSRALGQETQYF. This chain joins TRBV5-6 and TRBJ2-5; possibly TRBD1 for D (6 bases). CDR1 and CDR2 from the germline V gene are SGHDT and YYEEEE. The CDR3 has 16 amino acids. V dropped 4 bases and J dropped 5 bases, with 21 bases sitting between them.